This T cell receptor beta chain stems from a study of T-cell reconstitution after alpha-beta-depleted transplantation in children. This clonotype was observed a few times. Trimming removed 3 bases from V and 4 bases from J; junction bases left unmatched: 8. Germline-derived CDR1 and CDR2 are SSHAT and FNYEAQ (reference sequence). The CDR3 consists of 15 residues. A TCRbeta library incorporating unique molecular identifiers was prepared. Using its own MiXCR run on the PCR reads, TCRdb lists one record per CDR3 protein. The table lists 640,000 or so distinct CDR3 sequences, roughly 15% of them singletons.

J is TRBJ2-7 and V is TRBV7-7; 8 nucleotides agree with TRBD1. This sequence was found in a human donor who donated a stem cell graft to a child with acute myeloid leukemia. This specimen was PBMCs from the stem cell graft donor, taken from the stem cell graft. The CDR3 sequence is CASSFGTGGKYEQYF. As DNA, the CDR3 is TGTGCCAGCAGCTTTGGCACAGGGGGAAAATACGAGCAGTACTTC.